This TCR beta chain was documented in a study of T cells in tumors after PD-1 blockade. Whole-study context: Patients had no prior checkpoint blockade, systemic immunosuppressants, or anti-cancer therapy within 4 weeks. Peripheral blood samples averaged 36,536 unique clonotypes and roughly 110,000 templates.

This CDR3 contains 19 residues. In regard to this clone: What it binds is unknown.

Study findings and constraints: Roughly two fifths of tumor TCR clonotypes were also found in blood.

The assay was immunoSEQ multiplex PCR, and TCRdb's table has in-frame clones only and misses some. The table has more than 45,000 clones, approximately 79% seen once; the top ten hold around 8.7%. Template: tumor biopsy or peripheral blood genomic DNA, about 550-6,500 ng per sample. The chain couples TRBV7-5 to TRBJ1-4; TRBD1 reflects the table's D call only, with no check against the DNA. TRBV7-5 has pseudogene status. This sample comprised PBMCs, obtained before anti-PD-1 therapy. This clonotype originated in a human donor with advanced basal cell or squamous cell carcinoma (not recorded which). The CDR3 is CVRSLALRGWGRTNEKLFF. The CDR3 DNA sequence: TGTGTCAGAAGCTTAGCTCTCAGGGGTTGGGGTAGGACTAATGAAAAACTGTTTTTT.